Presented here are 27 T cell receptor beta chains from one specimen sequenced in a study of T cell responses to AZD1222 COVID-19 vaccine. The data were produced by immunoSEQ multiplex PCR, yet TCRdb's version contains in-frame clones alone and is incomplete. The sample holds some 97,000 clones, about 87% seen once. The specimen comprised peripheral blood, sampled on day 0 of AZD1222 vaccination. The receptors come from an adult in good health.

The rearrangement links TRBV7-9 to TRBJ2-7, with 7 nucleotides matching TRBD2. Germline assignment: CDR1 SEHNR and CDR2 FQNEAQ (reference sequence). Unmatched junction bases numbered 11, after V lost 10 bases and J lost 5 bases. The CDR3 consists of 13 residues. The CDR3 nucleotides are TGTGCCACCTGGGGAGGGGATGGCCACGAGCAGTACTTC. Protein sequence: CATWGGDGHEQYF.

This chain uses TRBV7-9 with TRBJ1-4; D is uncertain. Germline V lookup: CDR1 SEHNR, CDR2 FQNEAQ (reference sequence). This CDR3 spans 15 amino acids. The V and J ends lost 4 bases and 8 bases respectively, with 17 bases between them. CDR3: CASSSSGPGWEKLFF. CDR3 sequence (DNA): TGTGCCAGCAGCTCCTCGGGTCCGGGGTGGGAAAAACTGTTTTTT.

This chain uses TRBV29-1 with TRBJ2-1; 9 positions match TRBD2. V lost 6 bases, J lost 5 bases, and 8 bases stayed unmatched. The CDR3 runs to 14 residues. Germline CDR1 reads SQVTM; CDR2 reads ANQGSEA. CDR3 DNA: TGCAGCGTCACCGGGACTAGCCTGAACAATGAGCAGTTCTTC. Translating gives CSVTGTSLNNEQFF.

The chain combines TRBV29-1 with TRBJ1-3; 10 bases are shared with TRBD1. The germline gives CDR1 SQVTM, CDR2 ANQGSEA. The CDR3 is 15 residues long. Trimming at V came to 7 bases and at J to 1 base, leaving 7 bases not matched to a gene. The CDR3 DNA reads TGCAGCGCATCAAGGACAGGGGGGTCTGGAAACACCATATATTTT. This sequence encodes CSASRTGGSGNTIYF. The full variable domain, its missing parts supplied by reference TRBV29-1 and TRBJ1-3, is SAVISQKPSRDICQRGTSLTIQCQVDSQVTMMFWYRQQPGQSLTLIATANQGSEATYESGFVIDKFPISRPNLTFSTLTVSNMSPEDSSIYLCSASRTGGSGNTIYFGEGSWLTVV.

The chain combines TRBV7-8 with TRBJ1-1, with D perhaps matching TRBD1 (5 bases). The ends were cut back, 5 bases at V and 6 bases at J, with 13 bases in the middle. Germline V gene lookup returns CDR1 SGHVS and CDR2 FQNEAQ. This CDR3 has 13 residues. CDR3 sequence reads: CASSLGGGAEAFF. The CDR3 DNA reads as TGTGCCAGCAGCCTGGGGGGAGGCGCTGAAGCTTTCTTT.

Note on this clone: A junction boundary mismatches the germline segment, possibly from a read error. The rearrangement joins TRBV3-1 (or the pseudogene TRBV3-2) to TRBJ2-3, with D perhaps matching TRBD1 (6 bases). The CDR3 is made up of 17 amino acids. CDR1 is LGHDT, CDR2 YNNKEL, per germline (reference sequence). CDR3 region: CASSQPGTTLFTNTQYF. CDR3 in DNA: TGTGCCAGCAGCCAACCAGGGACAACACTTTTCACAAATACGCAGTATTTT.

The chain carries TRBV6-1 and TRBJ1-3; D call uncertain. This CDR3 contains 13 residues. Germline CDR1 reads MNHNS; CDR2 reads SASEGT. Trimming pared 0 bases from V and 8 bases from J, leaving 8 bases between. The CDR3 DNA reads as TGTGCCAGCAGTGAAGCGGAGCGGTACACCATATATTTT. Its translation is CASSEAERYTIYF.

This chain uses TRBV4-1 with TRBJ2-6, with a possible D match to TRBD1 (5 bases). CDR1 is MGHRA and CDR2 is YSYEKL in the germline V gene. CDR3 length equals 19 residues. The V end was cut by 0 bases, the J end by 0 bases, with 15 bases between. The CDR3 DNA reads TGCGCCAGCAGCCAAGAAGGTTGGACACGAAGCTCTGGGGCCAACGTCCTGACTTTC. It encodes CASSQEGWTRSSGANVLTF.

The chain uses TRBV7-9 and TRBJ2-5; tentative D call: TRBD1 (6 bases). CDR3 size: 15 residues. V was shortened by 5 bases and J by 7 bases, with 20 bases between the two germline ends. In germline, CDR1 is SEHNR, CDR2 FQNEAQ (reference sequence). CDR3 in DNA: TGTGCCAGCAGCCCCCAGGGGCAGGGGCCGGGGACCCAGTACTTC. Encoded protein: CASSPQGQGPGTQYF.

The rearrangement uses TRBV10-3 and TRBJ2-5; D is perhaps TRBD1 (5 bases). The CDR3 contains 15 residues. CDR1 is ENHRY and CDR2 is SYGVKD in the germline V gene. V lost 0 bases and J lost 1, with 9 bases in between. CDR3 residues: CAISESTVAQETQYF. CDR3 nucleotide sequence: TGTGCCATCAGTGAGTCGACAGTCGCCCAAGAGACCCAGTACTTC.

This rearrangement joins TRBV5-1 to TRBJ1-1; D is perhaps TRBD1 (6 bases). V was trimmed by 4 bases and J by 5 bases, leaving 15 bases between them. This CDR3 spans 14 amino acids. CDR1 and CDR2 (germline): SGHRS, YFSETQ. As DNA, the CDR3 is TGCGCCAGCAGCCCCCTCGGGGGCGAGACTGAAGCTTTCTTT. It encodes CASSPLGGETEAFF.

V gene TRBV5-1 combines with J gene TRBJ2-5; 7 bases are a match to TRBD2. Germline CDR1 is SGHRS and CDR2 is YFSETQ. J lost 5 bases, V lost 1 base, and 8 bases had no gene match. This CDR3 has 15 amino acids. The CDR3 nucleotides read TGCGCCAGCAGCTTGAGTCTGGGGGGGACGGAGACCCAGTACTTC. This codes for CASSLSLGGTETQYF. Using reference TRBV5-1 and TRBJ2-5 for the parts outside the CDR3, the full variable domain is KAGVTQTPRYLIKTRGQQVTLSCSPISGHRSVSWYQQTPGQGLQFLFEYFSETQRNKGNFPGRFSGRQFSNSRSEMNVSTLELGDSALYLCASSLSLGGTETQYFGPGTRLLVL.

CDR3 nucleotides: TGTGCCACCAGTGATGCGGCGGGGACTAATGAAAAACTGTTTTTT. It specifies CATSDAAGTNEKLFF. The chain couples TRBV24-1 to TRBJ1-4, with unresolved D. Trimming took 3 bases from V and 2 from J, leaving 9 bases between them. The CDR3 spans 15 residues. Germline-derived CDR1 and CDR2 are KGHDR and SFDVKD.

The V and J genes are TRBV28 and TRBJ1-2; 8 nucleotides align to TRBD1. The CDR3 covers 16 residues. CDR1 MDHEN and CDR2 SYDVKM come from the germline V gene. V trimming: 4 bases; J trimming: 3 bases; junction bases outside the gene matches: 10. The CDR3: CASSSPGQGPHYGYTF. CDR3 in DNA: TGTGCCAGCAGTTCCCCCGGACAGGGACCGCACTATGGCTACACCTTC.

By share, this clone counts as medium-sized. The CDR3 is CASSPILLRELFF. The CDR3 DNA is TGTGCCAGCAGTCCGATACTCCTCCGGGAGCTGTTTTTT. The chain links TRBV6-5 to TRBJ2-2; D unclear. The CDR3 is 13 residues long. V was trimmed by 5 bases and J by 9 bases, leaving 13 bases between them. Germline V gives CDR1 MNHEY, CDR2 SVGAGI.

This chain links TRBV5-6 with TRBJ1-6, with D unresolved. The V end lost 7 bases, the J end lost 7 bases, and 12 bases lay between the germline ends. From germline, CDR1 is SGHDT and CDR2 YYEEEE. The length of the CDR3 is 13 residues. The CDR3 DNA reads TGTGCCAGCCCGGTTGGTCCAAATTCACCCCTCCACTTT. Protein product: CASPVGPNSPLHF. The entire variable domain, with the rest obtained from reference TRBV5-6 and TRBJ1-6, is as follows: DAGVTQSPTHLIKTRGQQVTLRCSPKSGHDTVSWYQQALGQGPQFIFQYYEEEERQRGNFPDRFSGHQFPNYSSELNVNALLLGDSALYLCASPVGPNSPLHFGNGTRLTVT.

This chain uses TRBV27 with TRBJ2-1, with TRBD2 matching over 8 bases. The CDR3 extends over 17 amino acids. Germline values: CDR1 MNHEY, CDR2 SMNVEV (reference sequence). The ends lost 5 bases at V and 7 bases at J; junction bases unmatched: 16. CDR3 amino acids: CASSRSRPGGGGNEQFF. Written as DNA, the CDR3 is TGTGCCAGCAGTCGTTCCCGACCCGGGGGGGGAGGGAATGAGCAGTTCTTC.

The chain couples TRBV19 to TRBJ2-2; TRBD1 is a possible D gene (6 bases). Germline-derived CDR1 and CDR2 are LNHDA and SQIVND (reference sequence). The CDR3 extends over 14 amino acids. Trimming cost V 10 bases and J 5 bases, with 17 bases left between them. The CDR3: CATKGQGNTGELFF. In DNA form, the CDR3 reads TGTGCCACAAAAGGGCAGGGGAATACCGGGGAGCTGTTTTTT.

This chain connects TRBV2 to TRBJ2-3; D gene unclear. Trimming shortened V by 6 bases and J by 1 base, and 8 bases separated the two germline ends. Looked up from germline, CDR1 is SNHLY and CDR2 is FYNNEI. The CDR3 consists of 13 residues. CDR3 sequence (DNA): TGTGCCAGCAGCCTCCGTGGCACAGATACGCAGTATTTT. Its translation is CASSLRGTDTQYF.

The genes are TRBV3-1 (or the pseudogene TRBV3-2) and TRBJ2-5; D is possibly TRBD1 (6 bases). V lost 5 bases and J 4 bases, leaving 14 bases between the germline ends. This CDR3 comprises 14 residues. The V gene's germline CDR1 is LGHDT and CDR2 YNNKEL (reference sequence). As DNA, the CDR3 is TGTGCCAGCAGCTCTAGTACAGGGCTAGAGACCCAGTACTTC. Its protein product is CASSSSTGLETQYF.

This chain joins TRBV10-3 and TRBJ1-2; the match to TRBD1 covers 7 bases. Per germline, CDR1 ENHRY and CDR2 SYGVKD. Losses at the gene ends were 7 bases for V and 7 bases for J; bases not matched to a gene: 9. This CDR3 has 13 amino acids. The DNA of the CDR3 is TGTGCCATCACTGAAGACAGGGAAGGTGGCTACACCTTC. Protein sequence: CAITEDREGGYTF.

The chain carries TRBV7-2 and TRBJ1-5; the D gene is possibly TRBD1 (5 bases). The CDR3 contains 13 residues. With 3 bases removed from V and 7 bases from J, the gap between germline ends came to 10 bases. CDR1 is SGHTA and CDR2 is FQGNSA in the germline V gene. DNA for the CDR3: TGTGCCAGCAGCTTGCAGGGAAGGCAGCCCCAGCATTTT. Amino acids: CASSLQGRQPQHF.

This sequence joins TRBV11-2 and TRBJ1-1; no definite D call. This CDR3 region has 13 residues. The V and J ends lost 1 base and 5 bases respectively, with 8 bases between them. Germline V gives CDR1 SGHAT, CDR2 FQNNGV. CDR3 protein: CASSLGVRTEAFF. CDR3 nucleotides: TGTGCCAGCAGCTTAGGGGTACGGACTGAAGCTTTCTTT.

The V and J genes are TRBV25-1 and TRBJ1-2; D is undetermined. The germline gives CDR1 MGHDK, CDR2 SYGVNS. This CDR3 region has 12 residues. CDR3 DNA: TGTGCTACGGAGGCGGCAAACTATGGCTACACCTTC. Residues: CATEAANYGYTF.

The chain carries TRBV11-3 and TRBJ2-5, with 7 bases fitting TRBD2. Germline V CDR1 and CDR2: SGHNT, YENEEA. V lost 2 bases, J lost 4 bases, and 4 bases stayed unmatched. The CDR3 length is 14 residues. The CDR3 here is CASSLLRERETQYF. The CDR3 nucleotides read TGTGCCAGCAGCTTATTGCGGGAGCGAGAGACCCAGTACTTC.

The J gene is TRBJ1-1, the V gene TRBV12-3 or TRBV12-4; no clear D gene. The CDR3 runs 13 residues. The ends were cut back, 6 bases at V and 1 base at J, with 9 bases in the middle. In DNA form, the CDR3 reads TGTGCCAGCAGCGCCCTGTCGAACACTGAAGCTTTCTTT. It translates to CASSALSNTEAFF.

The gene calls are TRBV29-1 and TRBJ2-1; 13 bases match TRBD2. V shed 6 bases, J shed 7 bases, and the junction held 9 bases outside the gene matches. The V gene's germline CDR1 is SQVTM and CDR2 ANQGSEA. The length of the CDR3 is 15 residues. The CDR3 loop reads CSVLGTSGAQNEQFF. CDR3 coding DNA: TGCAGCGTCCTTGGGACTAGCGGGGCTCAGAATGAGCAGTTCTTC.